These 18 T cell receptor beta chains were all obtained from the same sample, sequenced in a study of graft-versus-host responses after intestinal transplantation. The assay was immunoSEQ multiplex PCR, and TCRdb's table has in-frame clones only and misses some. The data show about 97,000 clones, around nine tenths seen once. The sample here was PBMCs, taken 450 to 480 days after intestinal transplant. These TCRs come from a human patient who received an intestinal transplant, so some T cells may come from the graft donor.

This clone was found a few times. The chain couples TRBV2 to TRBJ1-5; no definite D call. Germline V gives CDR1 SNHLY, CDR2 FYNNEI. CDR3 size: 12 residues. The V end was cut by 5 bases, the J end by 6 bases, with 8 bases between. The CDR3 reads CASSSVGQPQHF. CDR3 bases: TGTGCCAGCAGTTCGGTTGGTCAGCCCCAGCATTTT.

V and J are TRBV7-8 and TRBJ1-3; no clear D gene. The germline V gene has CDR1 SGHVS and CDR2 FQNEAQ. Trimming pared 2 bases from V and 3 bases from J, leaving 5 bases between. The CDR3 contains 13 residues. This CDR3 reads CASSLSLGNTIYF. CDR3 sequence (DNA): TGTGCCAGCAGCTTAAGCCTTGGAAACACCATATATTTT. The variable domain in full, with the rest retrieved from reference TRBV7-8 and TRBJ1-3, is GAGVSQSPRYKVAKRGQDVALRCDPISGHVSLFWYQQALGQGPEFLTYFQNEAQLDKSGLPSDRFFAERPEGSVSTLKIQRTQQEDSAVYLCASSLSLGNTIYFGEGSWLTVV.

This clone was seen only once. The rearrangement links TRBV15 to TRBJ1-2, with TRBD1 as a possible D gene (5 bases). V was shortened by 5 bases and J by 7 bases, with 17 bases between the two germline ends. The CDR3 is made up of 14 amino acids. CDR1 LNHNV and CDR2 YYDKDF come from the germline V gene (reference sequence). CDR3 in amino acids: CATSVLRGWGGYTF. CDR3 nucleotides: TGTGCCACCAGCGTCCTTCGGGGGTGGGGTGGCTACACCTTC.

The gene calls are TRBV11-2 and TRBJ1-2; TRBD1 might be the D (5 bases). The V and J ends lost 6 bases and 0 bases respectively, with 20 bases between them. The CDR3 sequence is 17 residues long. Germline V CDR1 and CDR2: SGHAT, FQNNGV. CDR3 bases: TGTGCCAGCAGAGACTGGAGACAGAGACCTACTAACTATGGCTACACCTTC. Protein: CASRDWRQRPTNYGYTF.

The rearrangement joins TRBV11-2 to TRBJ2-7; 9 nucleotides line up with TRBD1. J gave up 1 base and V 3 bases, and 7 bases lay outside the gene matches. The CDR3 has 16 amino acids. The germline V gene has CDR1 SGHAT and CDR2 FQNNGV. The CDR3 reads CASSFVRGQGSYEQYF. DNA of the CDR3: TGTGCCAGCAGCTTCGTTCGGGGACAGGGTTCCTACGAGCAGTACTTC.

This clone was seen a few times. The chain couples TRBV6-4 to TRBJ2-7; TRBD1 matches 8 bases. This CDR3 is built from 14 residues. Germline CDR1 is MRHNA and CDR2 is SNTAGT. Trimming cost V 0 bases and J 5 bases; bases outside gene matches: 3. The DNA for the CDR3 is TGTGCCAGCAGTGACTCGCCAGGGGGCAACGAGCAGTACTTC. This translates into CASSDSPGGNEQYF.

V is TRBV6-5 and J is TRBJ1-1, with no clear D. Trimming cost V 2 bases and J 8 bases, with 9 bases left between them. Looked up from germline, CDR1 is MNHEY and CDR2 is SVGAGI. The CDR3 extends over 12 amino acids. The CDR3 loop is CASSYPTGEAFF. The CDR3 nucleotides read TGTGCCAGCAGTTACCCGACTGGGGAAGCTTTCTTT.

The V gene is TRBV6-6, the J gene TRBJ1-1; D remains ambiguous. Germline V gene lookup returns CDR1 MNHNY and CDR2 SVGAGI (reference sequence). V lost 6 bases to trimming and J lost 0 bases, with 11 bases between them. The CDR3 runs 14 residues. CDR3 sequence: CASSRDDLNTEAFF. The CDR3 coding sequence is TGTGCCAGCAGCCGCGATGACTTGAACACTGAAGCTTTCTTT.

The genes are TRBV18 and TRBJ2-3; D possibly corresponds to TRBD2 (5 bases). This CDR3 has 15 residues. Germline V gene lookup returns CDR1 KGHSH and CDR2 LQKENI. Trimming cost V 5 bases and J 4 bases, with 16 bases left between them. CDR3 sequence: CASSSSRWGADTQYF. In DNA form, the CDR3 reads TGTGCCAGCTCATCTTCTAGGTGGGGAGCAGATACGCAGTATTTT.

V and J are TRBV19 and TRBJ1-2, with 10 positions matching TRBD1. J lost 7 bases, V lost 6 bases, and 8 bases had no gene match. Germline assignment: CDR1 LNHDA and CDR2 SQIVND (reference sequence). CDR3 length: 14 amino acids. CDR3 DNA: TGTGCCAGTAGAAACAACCGGGACAGGGGTGGCTACACCTTC. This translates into CASRNNRDRGGYTF.

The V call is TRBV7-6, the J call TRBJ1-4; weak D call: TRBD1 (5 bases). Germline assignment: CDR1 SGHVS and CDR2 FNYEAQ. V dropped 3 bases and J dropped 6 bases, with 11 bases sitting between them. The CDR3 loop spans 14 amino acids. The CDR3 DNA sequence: TGTGCCAGCAGCTTGCCAGGGCGGGATGAAAAACTGTTTTTT. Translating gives CASSLPGRDEKLFF.

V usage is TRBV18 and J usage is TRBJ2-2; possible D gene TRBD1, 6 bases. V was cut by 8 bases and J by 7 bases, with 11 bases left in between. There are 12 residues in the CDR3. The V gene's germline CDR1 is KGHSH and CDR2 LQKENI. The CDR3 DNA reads TGTGCCAGCCAGGGGTCGAGCGGGGAGCTGTTTTTT. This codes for CASQGSSGELFF.

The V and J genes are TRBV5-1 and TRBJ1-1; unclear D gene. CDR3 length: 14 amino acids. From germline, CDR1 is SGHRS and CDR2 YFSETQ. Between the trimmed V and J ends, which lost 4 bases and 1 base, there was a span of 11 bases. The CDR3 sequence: CASSHGRSNTEAFF. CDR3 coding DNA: TGCGCCAGCAGCCACGGACGGTCGAACACTGAAGCTTTCTTT.

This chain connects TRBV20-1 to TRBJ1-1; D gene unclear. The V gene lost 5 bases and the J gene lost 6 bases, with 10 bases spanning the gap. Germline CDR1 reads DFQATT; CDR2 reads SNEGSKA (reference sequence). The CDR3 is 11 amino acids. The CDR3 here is CSALRWAEAFF. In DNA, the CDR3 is TGCAGTGCTCTCAGGTGGGCTGAAGCTTTCTTT.

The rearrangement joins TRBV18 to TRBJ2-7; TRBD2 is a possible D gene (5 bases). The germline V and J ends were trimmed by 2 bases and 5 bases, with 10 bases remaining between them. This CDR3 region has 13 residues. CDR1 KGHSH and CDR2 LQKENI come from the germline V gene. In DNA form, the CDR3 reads TGTGCCAGCTCACCATATTTGGGAGACGAGCAGTACTTC. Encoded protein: CASSPYLGDEQYF.

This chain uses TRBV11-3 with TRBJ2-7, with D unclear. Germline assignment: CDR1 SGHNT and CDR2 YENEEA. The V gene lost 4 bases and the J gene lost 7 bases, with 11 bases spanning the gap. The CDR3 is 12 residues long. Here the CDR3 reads CASSSQSREQYF. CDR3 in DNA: TGTGCCAGCAGCTCCCAAAGCCGGGAGCAGTACTTC.

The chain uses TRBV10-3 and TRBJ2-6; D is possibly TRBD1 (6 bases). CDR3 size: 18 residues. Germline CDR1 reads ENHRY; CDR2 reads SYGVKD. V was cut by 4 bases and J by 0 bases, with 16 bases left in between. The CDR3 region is CAISGSPGQFSGANVLTF. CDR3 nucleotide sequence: TGTGCCATCAGTGGTTCCCCTGGACAGTTCTCTGGGGCCAACGTCCTGACTTTC.

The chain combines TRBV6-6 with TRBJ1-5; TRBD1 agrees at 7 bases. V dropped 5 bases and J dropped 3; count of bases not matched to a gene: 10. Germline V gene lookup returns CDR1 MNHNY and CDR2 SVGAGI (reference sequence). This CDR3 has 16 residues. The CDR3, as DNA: TGTGCCAGCAGTCCCACGACAGGGACCCTCAATCAGCCCCAGCATTTT. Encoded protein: CASSPTTGTLNQPQHF.